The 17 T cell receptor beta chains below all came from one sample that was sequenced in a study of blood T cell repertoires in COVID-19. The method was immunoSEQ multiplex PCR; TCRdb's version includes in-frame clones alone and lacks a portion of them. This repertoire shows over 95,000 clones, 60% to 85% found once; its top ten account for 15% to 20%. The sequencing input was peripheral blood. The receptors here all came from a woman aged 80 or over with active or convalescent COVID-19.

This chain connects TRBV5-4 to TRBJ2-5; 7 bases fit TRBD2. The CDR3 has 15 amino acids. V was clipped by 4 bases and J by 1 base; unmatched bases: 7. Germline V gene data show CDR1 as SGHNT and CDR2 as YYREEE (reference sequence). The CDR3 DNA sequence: TGTGCCAGCAGCCCCCCGGGCGGGAGCCAAGAGACCCAGTACTTC. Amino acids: CASSPPGGSQETQYF.

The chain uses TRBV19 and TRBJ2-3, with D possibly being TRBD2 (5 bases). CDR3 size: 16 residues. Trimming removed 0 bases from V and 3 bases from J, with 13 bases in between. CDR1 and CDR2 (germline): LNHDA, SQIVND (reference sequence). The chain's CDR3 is CASSIDISRRTDTQYF. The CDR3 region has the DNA TGTGCCAGTAGTATAGATATTAGCAGGAGGACAGATACGCAGTATTTT.

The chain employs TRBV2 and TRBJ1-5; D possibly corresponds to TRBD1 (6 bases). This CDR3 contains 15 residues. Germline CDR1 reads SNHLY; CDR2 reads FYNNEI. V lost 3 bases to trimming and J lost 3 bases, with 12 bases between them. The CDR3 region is CASSDAGAYNQPQHF. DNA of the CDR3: TGTGCCAGCAGTGATGCGGGGGCCTACAATCAGCCCCAGCATTTT.

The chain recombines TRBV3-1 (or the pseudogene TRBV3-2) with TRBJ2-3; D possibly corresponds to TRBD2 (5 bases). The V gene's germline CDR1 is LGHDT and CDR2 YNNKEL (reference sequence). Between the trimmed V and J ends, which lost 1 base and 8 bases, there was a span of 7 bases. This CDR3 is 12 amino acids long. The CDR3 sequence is CASSQAEGTQYF. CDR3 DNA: TGTGCCAGCAGCCAAGCTGAGGGTACGCAGTATTTT.

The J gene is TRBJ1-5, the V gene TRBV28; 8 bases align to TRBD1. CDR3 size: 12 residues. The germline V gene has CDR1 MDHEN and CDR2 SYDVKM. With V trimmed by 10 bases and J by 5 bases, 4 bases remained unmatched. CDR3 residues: CATGQGHQPQHF. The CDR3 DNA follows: TGTGCCACAGGACAGGGTCATCAGCCCCAGCATTTT. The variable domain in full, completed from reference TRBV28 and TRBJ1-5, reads DVKVTQSSRYLVKRTGEKVFLECVQDMDHENMFWYRQDPGLGLRLIYFSYDVKMKEKGDIPEGYSVSREKKERFSLILESASTNQTSMYLCATGQGHQPQHFGDGTRLSIL.

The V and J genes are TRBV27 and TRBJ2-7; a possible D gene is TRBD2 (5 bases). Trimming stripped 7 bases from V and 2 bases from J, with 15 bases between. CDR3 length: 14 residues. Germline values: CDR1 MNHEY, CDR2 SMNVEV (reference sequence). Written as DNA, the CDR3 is TGTGCCAGCAAGGAAGAGGGATACACCTACGAGCAGTACTTC. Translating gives CASKEEGYTYEQYF.

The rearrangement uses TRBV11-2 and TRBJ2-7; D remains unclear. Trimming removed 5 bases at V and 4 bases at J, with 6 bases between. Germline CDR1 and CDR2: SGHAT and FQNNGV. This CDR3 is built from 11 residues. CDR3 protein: CASSTVYEQYF. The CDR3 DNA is TGTGCCAGCAGCACTGTATACGAGCAGTACTTC. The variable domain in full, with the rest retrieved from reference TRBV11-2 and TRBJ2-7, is EAGVAQSPRYKIIEKRQSVAFWCNPISGHATLYWYQQILGQGPKLLIQFQNNGVVDDSQLPKDRFSAERLKGVDSTLKIQPAKLEDSAVYLCASSTVYEQYFGPGTRLTVT.

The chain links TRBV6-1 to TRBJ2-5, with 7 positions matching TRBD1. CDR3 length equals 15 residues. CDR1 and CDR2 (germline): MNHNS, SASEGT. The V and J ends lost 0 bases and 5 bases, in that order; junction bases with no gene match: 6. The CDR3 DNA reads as TGTGCCAGCAGTGAAGCGCGAGGGGGCCGGGAGACCCAGTACTTC. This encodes CASSEARGGRETQYF.

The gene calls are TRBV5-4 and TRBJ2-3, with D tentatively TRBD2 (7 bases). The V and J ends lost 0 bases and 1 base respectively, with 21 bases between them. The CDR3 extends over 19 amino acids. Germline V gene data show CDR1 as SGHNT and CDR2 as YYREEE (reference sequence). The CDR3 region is CASSLGLARLKGGTDTQYF. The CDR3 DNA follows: TGTGCCAGCAGCTTGGGACTAGCAAGGCTAAAGGGGGGCACAGATACGCAGTATTTT.

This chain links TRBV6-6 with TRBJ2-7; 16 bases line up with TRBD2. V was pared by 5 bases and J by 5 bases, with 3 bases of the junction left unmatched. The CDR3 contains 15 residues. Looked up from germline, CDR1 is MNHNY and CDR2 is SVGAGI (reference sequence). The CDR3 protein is CASSGTSGRVNEQYF. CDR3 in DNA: TGTGCCAGCAGTGGGACTAGCGGGAGGGTAAACGAGCAGTACTTC.

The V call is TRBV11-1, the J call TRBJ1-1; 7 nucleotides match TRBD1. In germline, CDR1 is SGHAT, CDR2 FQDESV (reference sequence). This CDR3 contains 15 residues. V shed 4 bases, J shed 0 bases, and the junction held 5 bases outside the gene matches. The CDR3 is CASSSGQRMNTEAFF. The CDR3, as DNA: TGTGCCAGCAGCTCGGGACAGAGAATGAACACTGAAGCTTTCTTT. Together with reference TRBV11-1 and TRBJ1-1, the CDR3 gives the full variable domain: EAEVAQSPRYKITEKSQAVAFWCDPISGHATLYWYRQILGQGPELLVQFQDESVVDDSQLPKDRFSAERLKGVDSTLKIQPAELGDSAMYLCASSSGQRMNTEAFFGQGTRLTVV.

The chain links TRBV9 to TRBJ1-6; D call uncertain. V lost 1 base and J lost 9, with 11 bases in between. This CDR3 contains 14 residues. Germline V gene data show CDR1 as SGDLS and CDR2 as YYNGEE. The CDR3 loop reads CASSVRGEGSPLHF. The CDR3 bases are TGTGCCAGCAGCGTACGGGGTGAAGGTTCACCCCTCCACTTT.

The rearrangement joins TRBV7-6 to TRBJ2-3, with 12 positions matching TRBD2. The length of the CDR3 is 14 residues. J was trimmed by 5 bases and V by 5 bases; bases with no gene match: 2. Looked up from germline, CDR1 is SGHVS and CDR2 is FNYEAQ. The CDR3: CASSPGLAGDTQYF. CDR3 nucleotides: TGTGCCAGCAGCCCGGGACTAGCGGGAGATACGCAGTATTTT.

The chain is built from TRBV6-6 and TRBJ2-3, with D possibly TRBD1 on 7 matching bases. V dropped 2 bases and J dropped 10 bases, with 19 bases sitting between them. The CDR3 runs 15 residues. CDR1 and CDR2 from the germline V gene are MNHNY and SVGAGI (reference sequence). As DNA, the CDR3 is TGTGCCAGCAGTTACCGTAGCAGGGGGGCTCATGCGCAGTATTTT. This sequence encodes CASSYRSRGAHAQYF.

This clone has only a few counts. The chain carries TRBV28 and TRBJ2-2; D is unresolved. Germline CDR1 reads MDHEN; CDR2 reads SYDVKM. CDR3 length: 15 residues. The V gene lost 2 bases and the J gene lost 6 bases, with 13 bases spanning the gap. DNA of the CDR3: TGTGCCAGCAGTTTACAGATAATTCGGGCCGGGGAGCTGTTTTTT. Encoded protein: CASSLQIIRAGELFF.

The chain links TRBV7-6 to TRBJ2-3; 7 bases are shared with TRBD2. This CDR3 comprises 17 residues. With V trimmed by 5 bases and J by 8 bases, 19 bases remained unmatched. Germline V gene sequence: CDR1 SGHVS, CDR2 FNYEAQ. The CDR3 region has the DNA TGTGCCAGCAGCCCGGGCAGTCGGGGAGGGCCCCCGCGTACGCAGTATTTT. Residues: CASSPGSRGGPPRTQYF.

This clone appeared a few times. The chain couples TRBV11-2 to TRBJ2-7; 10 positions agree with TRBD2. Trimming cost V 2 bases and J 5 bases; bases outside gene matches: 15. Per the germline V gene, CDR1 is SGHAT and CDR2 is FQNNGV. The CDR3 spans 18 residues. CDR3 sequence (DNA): TGTGCCAGCAGCTTAAGGCTAGCGGGAGAGCTACGTGTGCACGAGCAGTACTTC. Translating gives CASSLRLAGELRVHEQYF.